These 14 T cell receptor beta chains came from one sample sequenced in a study of Graves' ophthalmopathy and Graves' hyperthyroidism. Amplification from RNA transcripts yielded the TCR beta CDR3 regions. The library came from an HTBI-primed first-round RT-PCR and a second-round multiplex PCR. Each CDR3 protein is one row after TCRdb ran MiXCR on the multiplex PCR reads. The table shows around 1.1 million distinct CDR3 sequences, with 35% to 40% occurring only once. The sample comprised peripheral blood or thyroid tissue (not recorded which). These receptors came from an adult man with Graves' hyperthyroidism.

This clonotype was counted once. The chain couples TRBV19 to TRBJ1-5; the D gene is possibly TRBD1 (5 bases). Germline V gene sequence: CDR1 LNHDA, CDR2 SQIVND (reference sequence). This CDR3 is 12 amino acids long. Trimming removed 8 bases at V and 11 bases at J, with 16 bases between. The CDR3 sequence is CASAYEGMAQHF. Written as DNA, the CDR3 is TGTGCCAGTGCCTACGAGGGGATGGCCCAGCATTTT.

The chain has TRBV5-6 and TRBJ1-1, with no clear D. The CDR3 is 13 amino acids. Trimming removed 4 bases at V and 9 bases at J, with 16 bases between. Germline values: CDR1 SGHDT, CDR2 YYEEEE. The chain's CDR3 is CASSLVGSAKAFF. The CDR3, as DNA: TGTGCCAGCAGCCTGGTGGGTTCCGCCAAAGCTTTCTTT.

As to this clonotype: A read error may be the cause here, since a much bigger clone is one base away. The J gene is TRBJ2-6, the V gene TRBV6-6, with D possibly being TRBD2 (6 bases). The germline gives CDR1 MNHNY, CDR2 SVGAGI (reference sequence). CDR3 length: 14 amino acids. This chain's CDR3 is CASKLASGAIVLTF. In nucleotides, the CDR3 is TGTGCCAGCAAACTAGCCTCTGGGGCCATCGTCCTGACTTTC.

This clonotype was detected many times. The gene calls are TRBV10-3 and TRBJ2-7, with TRBD2 matching over 7 bases. Germline loops: CDR1 ENHRY, CDR2 SYGVKD. The V and J ends lost 5 bases and 2 bases, in that order; junction bases with no gene match: 18. The CDR3 contains 18 residues. The CDR3: CAISSLGASGTKTYEQYF. The CDR3 DNA reads TGTGCCATCAGTTCACTGGGCGCCTCAGGGACTAAAACCTACGAGCAGTACTTC.

The chain joins TRBV7-8 to TRBJ2-7; 9 nucleotides line up with TRBD2. CDR1 and CDR2 (germline): SGHVS, FQNEAQ. This CDR3 spans 16 amino acids. V lost 4 bases to trimming and J lost 7 bases; unmatched junction nucleotides: 14. CDR3 residues: CASSYPLAGRLGEQYF. The CDR3 region has the DNA TGTGCCAGCAGCTACCCACTAGCGGGTAGGCTGGGTGAGCAGTACTTC.

This clonotype has at least ten counts. V usage is TRBV25-1 and J usage is TRBJ2-5; TRBD2 aligns across 10 bases. The germline V gene encodes CDR1 MGHDK and CDR2 SYGVNS. J was trimmed by 7 bases and V by 3 bases; bases with no gene match: 11. This CDR3 comprises 16 residues. The CDR3 region has the DNA TGTGCCAGCAGTGATCCTGGGTTGAGCGGGAGGGGGACCCAGTACTTC. Its translation is CASSDPGLSGRGTQYF.

The chain couples TRBV11-2 to TRBJ2-7, with 8 bases aligning to TRBD1. Germline assignment: CDR1 SGHAT and CDR2 FQNNGV. V shed 5 bases and J 4 bases; nucleotides not matched to a gene: 16. CDR3 length: 17 residues. CDR3 sequence reads: CASSQDPHGTGGYEQYF. The CDR3 DNA is TGTGCCAGCAGCCAAGATCCCCACGGGACAGGCGGATACGAGCAGTACTTC.

The V and J genes are TRBV12-3 or TRBV12-4 and TRBJ2-2; D call uncertain. Deletions cut 0 bases from V and 2 bases from J, with 10 bases between. CDR3 length: 16 amino acids. CDR3 nucleotide sequence: TGTGCCAGCAGTTTAGCGCCCGACCCTAACACCGGGGAGCTGTTTTTT. This encodes CASSLAPDPNTGELFF.

The genes are TRBV7-2 and TRBJ1-5; the D gene is possibly TRBD1 (6 bases). Trimming left V 2 bases short and J 7 bases short, with 12 bases between. Looked up from germline, CDR1 is SGHTA and CDR2 is FQGNSA. This CDR3 has 14 residues. In DNA, the CDR3 is TGTGCCAGCAGCTTAAATACAGGGAACCAGCCCCAGCATTTT. Its protein product is CASSLNTGNQPQHF.

In regard to this clonotype: A much larger clone differs from this one at a single base, so this may be a read error. V is TRBV2 and J is TRBJ1-1; D is undetermined. The CDR3 covers 13 residues. CDR1 and CDR2 (germline): SNHLY, FYNNEI. CDR3 sequence: CASNTVGNAEAFF. The CDR3 DNA is TGTGCCAGCAATACAGTCGGGAACGCTGAAGCTTTCTTT.

Ten or more counts support this clonotype. The rearrangement joins TRBV20-1 to TRBJ1-2; D perhaps matches TRBD1 (6 bases). Germline V gives CDR1 DFQATT, CDR2 SNEGSKA (reference sequence). This CDR3 comprises 11 residues. The V end was cut by 5 bases, the J end by 8 bases, with 12 bases between. CDR3 loop: CSAFFTGGYTF. Written as DNA, the CDR3 is TGCAGTGCTTTTTTTACAGGGGGCTACACCTTC.

This clonotype was detected a few times. The gene calls are TRBV20-1 and TRBJ2-7; 8 bases line up with TRBD2. The V gene's germline CDR1 is DFQATT and CDR2 SNEGSKA (reference sequence). CDR3 length: 14 amino acids. V lost 4 bases and J lost 0; bases outside the gene matches: 5. This CDR3 reads CSATLRGASYEQYF. In DNA, the CDR3 is TGCAGTGCTACGTTGCGGGGGGCCTCCTACGAGCAGTACTTC.

The chain is built from TRBV2 and TRBJ1-5; tentative D call: TRBD1 (5 bases). Germline V gene lookup returns CDR1 SNHLY and CDR2 FYNNEI. The V end lost 7 bases, the J end lost 5 bases, and 15 bases lay between the germline ends. The CDR3 consists of 14 residues. In nucleotides, the CDR3 is TGTGCCAGCACCGACTGGGGGAAAGATCAGCCCCAGCATTTT. Translation gives CASTDWGKDQPQHF.

There are a few counts of this clonotype. The chain uses TRBV28 and TRBJ1-1; the D is unclear. The CDR3 extends over 12 amino acids. Germline V gene sequence: CDR1 MDHEN, CDR2 SYDVKM. Trimming stripped 10 bases from V and 1 base from J, with 10 bases between. The CDR3: CATRETNTEAFF. CDR3 bases: TGTGCCACCAGAGAGACGAACACTGAAGCTTTCTTT.